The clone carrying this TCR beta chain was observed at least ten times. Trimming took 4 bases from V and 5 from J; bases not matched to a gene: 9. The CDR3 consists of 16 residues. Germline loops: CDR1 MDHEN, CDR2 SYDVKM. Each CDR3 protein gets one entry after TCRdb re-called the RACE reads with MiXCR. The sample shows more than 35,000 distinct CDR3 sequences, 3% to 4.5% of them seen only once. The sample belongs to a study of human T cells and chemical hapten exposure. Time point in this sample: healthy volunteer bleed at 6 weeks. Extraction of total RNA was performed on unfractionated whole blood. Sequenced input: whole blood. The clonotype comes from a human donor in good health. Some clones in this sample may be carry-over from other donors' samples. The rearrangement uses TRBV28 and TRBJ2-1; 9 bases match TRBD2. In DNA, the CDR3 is TGTGCCAGCAGTTCCACCGGGACTAGCTTACACAATGAGCAGTTCTTC. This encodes CASSSTGTSLHNEQFF.